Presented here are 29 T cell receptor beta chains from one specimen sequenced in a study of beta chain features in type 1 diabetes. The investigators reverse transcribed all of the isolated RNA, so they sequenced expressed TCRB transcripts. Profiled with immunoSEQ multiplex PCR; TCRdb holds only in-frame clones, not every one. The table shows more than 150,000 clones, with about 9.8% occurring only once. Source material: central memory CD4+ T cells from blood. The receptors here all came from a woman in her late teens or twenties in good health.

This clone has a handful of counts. CDR3 sequence: CASKAPGETQYF. CDR3 coding DNA: TGTGCCAGCAAAGCACCGGGAGAGACCCAGTACTTC. The chain recombines TRBV6-5 with TRBJ2-5; D is ambiguous. Deletions cut 7 bases from V and 4 bases from J, with 10 bases between. Per germline, CDR1 MNHEY and CDR2 SVGAGI. This CDR3 spans 12 amino acids.

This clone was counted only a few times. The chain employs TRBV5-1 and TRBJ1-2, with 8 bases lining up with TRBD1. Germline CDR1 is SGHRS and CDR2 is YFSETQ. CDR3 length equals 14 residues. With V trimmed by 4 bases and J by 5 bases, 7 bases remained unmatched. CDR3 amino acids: CASSPRDRLYGYTF. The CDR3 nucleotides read TGCGCCAGCAGCCCCCGGGACAGGTTGTATGGCTACACCTTC.

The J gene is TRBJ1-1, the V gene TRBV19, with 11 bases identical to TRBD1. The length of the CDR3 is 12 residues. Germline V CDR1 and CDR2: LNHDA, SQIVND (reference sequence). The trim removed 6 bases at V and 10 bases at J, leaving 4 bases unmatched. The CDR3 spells CASRGQGAAAFF. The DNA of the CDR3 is TGTGCCAGTAGAGGACAGGGGGCTGCAGCTTTCTTT.

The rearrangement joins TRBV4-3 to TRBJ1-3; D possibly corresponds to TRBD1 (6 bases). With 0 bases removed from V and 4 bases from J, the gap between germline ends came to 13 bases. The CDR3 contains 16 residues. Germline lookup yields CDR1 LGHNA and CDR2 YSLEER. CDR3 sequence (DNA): TGCGCCAGCAGCCAAGAACGGGGGGCAATGGGAAACACCATATATTTT. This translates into CASSQERGAMGNTIYF.

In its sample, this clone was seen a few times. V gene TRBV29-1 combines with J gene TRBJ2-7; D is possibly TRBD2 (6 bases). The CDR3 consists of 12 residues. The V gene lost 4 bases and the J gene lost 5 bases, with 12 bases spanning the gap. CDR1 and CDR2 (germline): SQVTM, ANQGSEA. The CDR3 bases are TGCAGCGTTGGGCGGGAAAGTAACGAGCAGTACTTC. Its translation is CSVGRESNEQYF.

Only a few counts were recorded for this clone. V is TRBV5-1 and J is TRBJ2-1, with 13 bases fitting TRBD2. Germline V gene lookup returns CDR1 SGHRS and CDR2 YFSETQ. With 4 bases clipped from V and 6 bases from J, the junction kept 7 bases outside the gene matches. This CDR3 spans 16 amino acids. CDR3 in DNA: TGCGCCAGCAGCAATCCCGGACTAGCGGGAGTCAATGAGCAGTTCTTC. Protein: CASSNPGLAGVNEQFF.

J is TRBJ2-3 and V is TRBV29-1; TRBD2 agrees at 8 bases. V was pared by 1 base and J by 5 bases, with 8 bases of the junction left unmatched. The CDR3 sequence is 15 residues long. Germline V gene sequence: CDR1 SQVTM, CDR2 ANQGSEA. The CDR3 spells CSVEVGTSGLDTQYF. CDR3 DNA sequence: TGCAGCGTTGAAGTTGGAACTAGCGGTTTAGATACGCAGTATTTT.

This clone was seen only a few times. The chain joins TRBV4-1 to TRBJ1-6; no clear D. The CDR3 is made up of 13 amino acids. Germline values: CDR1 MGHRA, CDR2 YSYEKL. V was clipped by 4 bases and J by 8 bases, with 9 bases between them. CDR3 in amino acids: CASSPAEDSPLHF. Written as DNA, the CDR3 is TGCGCCAGCAGCCCAGCTGAGGATTCACCCCTCCACTTT.

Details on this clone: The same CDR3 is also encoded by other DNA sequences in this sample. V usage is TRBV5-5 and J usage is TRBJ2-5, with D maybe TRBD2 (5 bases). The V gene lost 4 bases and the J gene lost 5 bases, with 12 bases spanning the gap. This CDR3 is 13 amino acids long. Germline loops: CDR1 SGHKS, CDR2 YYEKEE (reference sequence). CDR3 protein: CASSPRPGETQYF. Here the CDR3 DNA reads TGTGCCAGCAGCCCTCGACCGGGGGAGACCCAGTACTTC.

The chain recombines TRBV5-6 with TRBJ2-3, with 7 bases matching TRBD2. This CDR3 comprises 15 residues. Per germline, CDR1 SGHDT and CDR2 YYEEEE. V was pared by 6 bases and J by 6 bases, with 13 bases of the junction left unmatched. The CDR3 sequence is CASTPSGATRDTQYF. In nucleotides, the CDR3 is TGTGCCAGCACCCCCAGCGGGGCGACGAGGGATACGCAGTATTTT.

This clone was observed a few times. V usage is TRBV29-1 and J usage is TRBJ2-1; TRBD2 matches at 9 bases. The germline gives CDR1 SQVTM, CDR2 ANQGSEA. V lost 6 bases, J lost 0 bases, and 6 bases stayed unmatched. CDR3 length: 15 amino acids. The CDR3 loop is CSVASGESSYNEQFF. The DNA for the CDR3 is TGCAGCGTCGCTAGCGGGGAGAGCTCCTACAATGAGCAGTTCTTC.

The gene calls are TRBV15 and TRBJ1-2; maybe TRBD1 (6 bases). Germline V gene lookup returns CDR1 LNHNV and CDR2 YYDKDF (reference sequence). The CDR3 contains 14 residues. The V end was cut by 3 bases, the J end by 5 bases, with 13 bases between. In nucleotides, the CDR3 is TGTGCCACCAGCAGGCCTGGGGGGGCTTATGGCTACACCTTC. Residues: CATSRPGGAYGYTF.

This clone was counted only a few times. CDR3 sequence reads: CASSFAGRKQYF. CDR3 bases: TGTGCCAGCAGCTTCGCAGGGAGGAAGCAGTACTTC. The rearrangement uses TRBV11-2 and TRBJ2-7, with a tentative D call TRBD2 (6 bases). The length of the CDR3 is 12 residues. V was trimmed by 3 bases and J by 8 bases, leaving 11 bases between them. The V gene's germline CDR1 is SGHAT and CDR2 FQNNGV. Full variable domain (outside the CDR3, taken from reference TRBV11-2 and TRBJ2-7): EAGVAQSPRYKIIEKRQSVAFWCNPISGHATLYWYQQILGQGPKLLIQFQNNGVVDDSQLPKDRFSAERLKGVDSTLKIQPAKLEDSAVYLCASSFAGRKQYFGPGTRLTVT.

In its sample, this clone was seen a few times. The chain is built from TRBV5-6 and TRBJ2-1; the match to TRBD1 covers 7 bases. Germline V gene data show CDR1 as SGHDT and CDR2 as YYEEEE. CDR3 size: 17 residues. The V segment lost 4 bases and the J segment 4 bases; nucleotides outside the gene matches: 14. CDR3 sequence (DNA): TGTGCCAGCAGCCCCGGCGCCAGGGGGTCGACTTACAATGAGCAGTTCTTC. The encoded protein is CASSPGARGSTYNEQFF.

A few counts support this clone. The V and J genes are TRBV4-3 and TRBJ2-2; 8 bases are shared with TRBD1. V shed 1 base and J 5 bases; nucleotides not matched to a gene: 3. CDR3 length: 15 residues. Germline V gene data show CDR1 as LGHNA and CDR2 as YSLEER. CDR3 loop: CASSQGWTGTGELFF. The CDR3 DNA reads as TGCGCCAGCAGCCAAGGGTGGACAGGGACCGGGGAGCTGTTTTTT.

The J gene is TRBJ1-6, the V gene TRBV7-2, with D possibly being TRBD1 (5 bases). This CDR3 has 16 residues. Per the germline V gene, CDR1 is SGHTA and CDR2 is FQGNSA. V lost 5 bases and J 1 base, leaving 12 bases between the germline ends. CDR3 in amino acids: CASSLKGSSYNSPLHF. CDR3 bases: TGTGCCAGCAGCCTAAAGGGGTCGTCCTATAATTCACCCCTCCACTTT.

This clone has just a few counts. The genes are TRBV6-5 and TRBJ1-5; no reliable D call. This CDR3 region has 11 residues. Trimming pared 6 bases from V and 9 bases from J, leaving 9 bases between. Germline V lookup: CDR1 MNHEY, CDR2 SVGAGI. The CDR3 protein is CASSPEGPQHF. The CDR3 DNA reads TGTGCCAGCAGCCCCGAGGGGCCCCAGCATTTT.

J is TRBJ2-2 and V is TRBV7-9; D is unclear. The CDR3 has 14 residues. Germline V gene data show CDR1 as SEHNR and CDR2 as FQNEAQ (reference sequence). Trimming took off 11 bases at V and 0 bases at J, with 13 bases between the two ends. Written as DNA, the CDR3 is TGTGCCGTCACCCGAGCTTCGAACACCGGGGAGCTGTTTTTT. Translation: CAVTRASNTGELFF.

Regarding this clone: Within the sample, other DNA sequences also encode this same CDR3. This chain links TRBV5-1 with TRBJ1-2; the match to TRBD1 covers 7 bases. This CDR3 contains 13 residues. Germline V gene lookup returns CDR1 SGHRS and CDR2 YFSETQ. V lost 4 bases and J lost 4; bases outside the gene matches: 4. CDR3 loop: CASSPDRVYGYTF. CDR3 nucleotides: TGCGCCAGCAGCCCTGACAGGGTCTATGGCTACACCTTC.

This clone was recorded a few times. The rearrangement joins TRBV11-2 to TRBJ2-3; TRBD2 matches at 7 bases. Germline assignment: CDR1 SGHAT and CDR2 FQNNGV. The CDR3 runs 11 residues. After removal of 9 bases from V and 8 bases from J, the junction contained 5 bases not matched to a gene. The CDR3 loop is CASRGRGTQYF. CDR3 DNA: TGTGCCAGTCGGGGGAGGGGTACGCAGTATTTT.

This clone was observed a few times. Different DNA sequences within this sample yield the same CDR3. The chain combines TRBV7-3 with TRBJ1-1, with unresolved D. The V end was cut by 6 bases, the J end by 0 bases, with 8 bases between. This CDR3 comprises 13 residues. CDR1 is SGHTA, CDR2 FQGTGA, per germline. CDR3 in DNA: TGTGCCAGCAGTCTGGGCATGAACACTGAAGCTTTCTTT. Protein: CASSLGMNTEAFF. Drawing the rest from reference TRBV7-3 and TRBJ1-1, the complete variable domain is GAGVSQTPSNKVTEKGKYVELRCDPISGHTALYWYRQSLGQGPEFLIYFQGTGAADDSGLPNDRFFAVRPEGSVSTLKIQRTERGDSAVYLCASSLGMNTEAFFGQGTRLTVV.

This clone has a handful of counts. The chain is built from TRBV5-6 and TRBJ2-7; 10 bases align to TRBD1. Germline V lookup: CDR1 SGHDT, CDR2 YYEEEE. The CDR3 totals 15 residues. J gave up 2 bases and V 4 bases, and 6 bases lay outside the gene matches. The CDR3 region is CASSTGQGVTYEQYF. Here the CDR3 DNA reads TGTGCCAGCAGCACAGGACAGGGGGTAACCTACGAGCAGTACTTC.

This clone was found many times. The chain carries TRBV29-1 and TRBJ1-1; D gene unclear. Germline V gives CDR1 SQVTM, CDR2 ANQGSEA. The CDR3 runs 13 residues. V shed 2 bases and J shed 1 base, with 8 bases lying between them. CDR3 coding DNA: TGCAGCGTTGAATTCCAGGAGAACACTGAAGCTTTCTTT. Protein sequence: CSVEFQENTEAFF.

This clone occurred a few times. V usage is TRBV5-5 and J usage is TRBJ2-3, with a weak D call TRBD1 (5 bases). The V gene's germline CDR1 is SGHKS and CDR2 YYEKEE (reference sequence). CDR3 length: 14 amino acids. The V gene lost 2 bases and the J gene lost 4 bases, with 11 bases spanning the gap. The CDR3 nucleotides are TGTGCCAGCAGCTTTCAGGGCATGGCAGATACGCAGTATTTT. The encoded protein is CASSFQGMADTQYF.

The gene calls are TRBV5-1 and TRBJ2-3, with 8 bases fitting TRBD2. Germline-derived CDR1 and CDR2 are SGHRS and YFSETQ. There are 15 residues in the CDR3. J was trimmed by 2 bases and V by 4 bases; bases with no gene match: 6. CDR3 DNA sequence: TGCGCCAGCAGCGAACTAGCGGACCACACAGATACGCAGTATTTT. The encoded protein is CASSELADHTDTQYF.

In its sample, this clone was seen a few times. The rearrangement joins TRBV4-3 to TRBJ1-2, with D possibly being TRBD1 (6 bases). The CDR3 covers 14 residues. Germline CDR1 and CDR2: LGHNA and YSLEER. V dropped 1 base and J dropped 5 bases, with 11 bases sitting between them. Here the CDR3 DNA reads TGCGCCAGCAGCCAAGGCAGTACAGGGTATGGCTACACCTTC. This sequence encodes CASSQGSTGYGYTF.

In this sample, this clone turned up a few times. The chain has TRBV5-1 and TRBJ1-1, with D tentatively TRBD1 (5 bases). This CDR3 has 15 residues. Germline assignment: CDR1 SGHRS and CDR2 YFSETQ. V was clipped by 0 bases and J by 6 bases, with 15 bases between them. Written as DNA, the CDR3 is TGCGCCAGCAGCTTGGACAGGCGAAGGGTGGCTGAAGCTTTCTTT. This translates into CASSLDRRRVAEAFF.

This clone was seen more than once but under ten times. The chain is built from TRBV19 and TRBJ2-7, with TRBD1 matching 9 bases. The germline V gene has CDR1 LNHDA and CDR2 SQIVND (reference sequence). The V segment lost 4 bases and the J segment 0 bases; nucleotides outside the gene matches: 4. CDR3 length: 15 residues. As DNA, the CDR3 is TGTGCCAGTAGTAGGGGACAGGGTAGCTCCTACGAGCAGTACTTC. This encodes CASSRGQGSSYEQYF. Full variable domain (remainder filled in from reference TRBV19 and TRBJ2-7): DGGITQSPKYLFRKEGQNVTLSCEQNLNHDAMYWYRQDPGQGLRLIYYSQIVNDFQKGDIAEGYSVSREKKESFPLTVTSAQKNPTAFYLCASSRGQGSSYEQYFGPGTRLTVT.

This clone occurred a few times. The CDR3 loop reads CASSFNSYEQYF. CDR3 coding DNA: TGTGCCAGCAGCTTCAACAGCTACGAGCAGTACTTC. The chain is built from TRBV7-9 and TRBJ2-7; D gene uncertain. Trimming cost V 3 bases and J 3 bases, with 6 bases left between them. Germline V gene lookup returns CDR1 SEHNR and CDR2 FQNEAQ (reference sequence). CDR3 length: 12 residues.